The rows below give T cell receptor beta chains drawn from one sample of a study of T-cell reconstitution after alpha-beta-depleted transplantation in children. TCRdb passed the PCR reads through MiXCR, listing each CDR3 protein once. Of around 400,000 distinct CDR3 sequences in the sample, roughly 10% are singletons; the top ten hold 4.5% to 6%. Sequenced here: PBMCs from the stem cell graft donor, sampled from the stem cell graft. Every receptor here comes from a human donor who donated a stem cell graft to a child with acute myeloid leukemia. CDR3s include the opening cysteine and the closing phenylalanine or tryptophan.

TRBV15	TRBJ1-3	CATPDAGQEGNTIYF
TRBV7-9	TRBJ2-1	CASSPGQVLFNEQFF
TRBV20-1	TRBJ1-6	CSARLRTEVYSPLHF
TRBV10-3	TRBJ1-5	CAISESRVGQPQHF
TRBV20-1	TRBJ2-3	CSAIGSGLTDTQYF
TRBV5-1	TRBJ1-1	CASSYELQDSGNTEAFF
TRBV29-1	TRBJ2-1	CSVETRGGGGNEQFF
TRBV4-1	TRBJ1-2	CASSQAPAGGGYTF
TRBV20-1	TRBJ2-3	CSASEPGAGVEPDTQYF
TRBV18	TRBJ1-1	CASSRGRNTEAFF
TRBV12-3/TRBV12-4	TRBJ1-1	CASTKGSGGPTLRTEAFF
TRBV20-1	TRBJ2-1	CSATSGAPYNEQFF
TRBV3-1	TRBJ2-1	CASSQEVGSYNEQFF
TRBV29-1	TRBJ2-3	CSVEEGLGFTDTQYF
TRBV28	TRBJ2-5	CASSATSGVETQYF
TRBV7-2	TRBJ2-7	CASSLGRQGEQYF
TRBV6-5	TRBJ1-6	CASSYGQNSPLHF
TRBV5-1	TRBJ1-1	CASRPLAGRGLTEAFF
TRBV5-6	TRBJ2-5	CASSSQGGGETQYF
TRBV29-1	TRBJ2-7	CSVVGQGGYEQYF
TRBV7-8	TRBJ1-6	CASSSVTGTNSPLHF
TRBV30	TRBJ2-4	CAWSPSGQGSLAKNIQYF
TRBV7-2	TRBJ2-5	CASSPAMGRGGRETQYF
TRBV10-3	TRBJ2-3	CAIRSGTDTQYF
TRBV4-1	TRBJ2-5	CAGSQEQGRETQYF
TRBV18	TRBJ2-5	CASSPLGTADQETQYF
TRBV29-1	TRBJ2-1	CSVVKMASSDNEQFF
TRBV5-1	TRBJ1-3	CASGEGNTIYF
TRBV11-2	TRBJ2-7	CASRFSGQTVREQYF
TRBV7-3	TRBJ2-1	CASSLGLGGSNEQFF
TRBV20-1	TRBJ2-3	CSATGRGKTRQSTDTQYF
TRBV21-1	TRBJ1-5	CASNPSGTGHQPQHF
TRBV4-2	TRBJ2-3	CASSPGRGREDTQYF
TRBV20-1	TRBJ2-2	CSALAGPRTGELFF
TRBV20-1	TRBJ2-1	CCARMTNWDRGGIDEQFF
TRBV29-1	TRBJ2-3	CSVGRGGLAGPTDTQYF
TRBV12-3/TRBV12-4	TRBJ1-5	CASRQGLNQPQHF
TRBV10-1	TRBJ2-1	CASSESKQGAYNEQFF
TRBV29-1	TRBJ2-5	CSVGHLRRRGETQYF
TRBV12-3/TRBV12-4	TRBJ1-5	CASSFAGLQPQHF
TRBV5-1	TRBJ2-1	CASSGRRPGNEQFF
TRBV5-1	TRBJ1-2	CASSIGQNPTLGYGYTF
TRBV11-2	TRBJ2-1	CASSPLTSGISNEQFF
TRBV29-1	TRBJ1-1	CSVEETPEARLAFF
TRBV12-3/TRBV12-4	TRBJ2-2	CASSSTGPNTGELFF
TRBV12-3/TRBV12-4	TRBJ1-1	CASSPDRDEAFF
TRBV9	TRBJ2-1	CASSPDGDSDNEQFF